This TCR beta chain emerged from a study of CD8 T cells in Susac syndrome. Overall study context: Active disease was present in about six of the sequenced Susac syndrome patients, and remission in roughly 8.

The CDR3 runs to 12 residues. Germline V gene lookup returns CDR1 GTSNPN and CDR2 SVGIG (reference sequence). Trimming pared 5 bases from V and 0 bases from J, leaving 8 bases between. Random hexamers were used to reverse transcribe the RNA input (about 0.45 to 1 ug). Coverage of TCR beta CDR3 amplification by immunoSEQ multiplex PCR extended to 54 Vbeta and 13 Jbeta. TCRdb re-derived calls from the immunoSEQ multiplex PCR reads in MiXCR, one entry per CDR3 protein. The table shows some 200,000 distinct CDR3 sequences, with roughly 94% occurring only once. The source of this sequence is a human donor with Susac syndrome. This rearrangement joins TRBV30 to TRBJ2-7; a possible D gene is TRBD1 (6 bases). Sequenced: CD8+ T cells from PBMCs. CDR3: CAWDRSSYEQYF. CDR3 sequence (DNA): TGTGCCTGGGACAGGAGCTCCTACGAGCAGTACTTC.